This TCR beta chain appears in the sequencing data of a study of T cells in Graves' hyperthyroidism and ophthalmopathy. Amplification yielded TCR beta CDR3 regions, with RNA transcripts as the source. The primer set for the first-round RT-PCR of the TCR CDR3 was HTBI. Each CDR3 protein is one row after TCRdb ran MiXCR on the multiplex PCR reads. Of around 430,000 distinct CDR3 sequences in the sample, 15% were seen once. There are 16 residues in the CDR3. The V and J ends lost 5 bases and 2 bases respectively, with 16 bases between them. In germline, CDR1 is KGHDR, CDR2 SFDVKD. The sequence was obtained from a woman aged 25-40 years with Graves' hyperthyroidism. The chain couples TRBV24-1 to TRBJ2-3, with D possibly called TRBD1 or TRBD2 (5 bases each). The sequenced sample consisted of blood. The CDR3 DNA sequence: TGTGCCACCAGTGGGGACGCTCGATTGGCCACAGATACGCAGTATTTT. Translated, it gives CATSGDARLATDTQYF.